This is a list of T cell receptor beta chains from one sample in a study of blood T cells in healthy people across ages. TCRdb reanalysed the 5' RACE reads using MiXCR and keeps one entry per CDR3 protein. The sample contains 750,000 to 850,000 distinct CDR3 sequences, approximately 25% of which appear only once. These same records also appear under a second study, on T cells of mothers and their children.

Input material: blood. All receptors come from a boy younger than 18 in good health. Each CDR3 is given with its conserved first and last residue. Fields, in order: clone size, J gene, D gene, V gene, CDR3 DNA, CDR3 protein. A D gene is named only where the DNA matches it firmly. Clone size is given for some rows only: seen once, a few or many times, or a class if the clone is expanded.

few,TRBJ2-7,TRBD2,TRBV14,TGTGCCAGCAGCCAAGTGTCTAGCGGGACCATCTCCTACGAGCAGTACTTC,CASSQVSSGTISYEQYF
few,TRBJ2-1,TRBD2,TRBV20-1,TGCAGTGCTCCCGGACTAGCGATAATGGGGATTTCCTACAATGAGCAGTTCTTC,CSAPGLAIMGISYNEQFF
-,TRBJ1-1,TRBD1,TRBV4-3,TGCGCCAGCAGCCAGGGGACAGCCGGCACTGAAGCTTTCTTT,CASSQGTAGTEAFF
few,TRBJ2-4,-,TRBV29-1,TGCAGCGTTGAAGGGACCTCGAACATTCAGTACTTC,CSVEGTSNIQYF
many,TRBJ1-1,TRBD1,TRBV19,TGTGCCACTAAGGGACAGCTGGAGACTGAAGCTTTCTTT,CATKGQLETEAFF
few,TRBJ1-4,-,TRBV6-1,TGTACCAGCAGTAGACAGTCTGTTGATGAAAAACTGTTTTTT,CTSSRQSVDEKLFF
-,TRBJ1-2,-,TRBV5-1,TGCGCCAGCAGCTCGGAAGACAGGCTCTATGGCTACACCTTC,CASSSEDRLYGYTF
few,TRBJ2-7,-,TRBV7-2,TGTGCCAGCAGCTTAGAAGGAACCGAGCAGTACTTC,CASSLEGTEQYF
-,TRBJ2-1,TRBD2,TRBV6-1,TGTGCCAGCATTCAAACGGGACTAGCGGGGTGGGAGCAGTTCTTC,CASIQTGLAGWEQFF
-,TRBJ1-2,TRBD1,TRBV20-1,TGCAGTGCTAGTCGCCCCCAGGGGGATGGCTACACCTTC,CSASRPQGDGYTF
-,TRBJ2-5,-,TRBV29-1,TGCAGCGCCGCGGGAGAGACCCAGTACTTC,CSAAGETQYF
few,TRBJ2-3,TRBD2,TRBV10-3,TGTGCCATCAACCGAGCGGGAGGGACAGATACGCAGTATTTT,CAINRAGGTDTQYF
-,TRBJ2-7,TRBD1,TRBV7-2,TGTGCCAGCCAGTCGGGACAGGGCCACGAGCAGTACTTC,CASQSGQGHEQYF
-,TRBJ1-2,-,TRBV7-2,TGTGCCAGCAGCTTAGATGGGGTCTTTGATGGCTACACCTTC,CASSLDGVFDGYTF
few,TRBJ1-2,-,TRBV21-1,TGTGCCAGCAGCAAGGGGAGGGCAGACTATGGCTACACCTTC,CASSKGRADYGYTF
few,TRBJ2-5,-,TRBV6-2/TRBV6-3,TGTGCCAGCAGCCTGAATTGGCAAGAGACCCAGTACTTC,CASSLNWQETQYF
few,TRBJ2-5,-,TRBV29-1,TGCAGCGTTGATCCTGGCCAGCAGTACCAAGAGACCCAGTACTTC,CSVDPGQQYQETQYF
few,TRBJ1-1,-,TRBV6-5,TGTGCCAGCAGAGCCGGGGGGGGCCCTGAAGCTTTCTTT,CASRAGGGPEAFF
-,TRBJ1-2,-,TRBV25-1,TGTGCCAGCAGTGGGCGCACTCGAAACTATGGCTACACCTTC,CASSGRTRNYGYTF
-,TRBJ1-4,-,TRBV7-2,TGTGCCAGCAGCTTAAGCGTCGCTGAAAAACTGTTTTTT,CASSLSVAEKLFF
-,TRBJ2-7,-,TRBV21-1,TGTGCCAGCAGCACCCTGCAAAGGACTAGCGGGAGATACGAGCAGTACTTC,CASSTLQRTSGRYEQYF
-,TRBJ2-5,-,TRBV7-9,TGTGCCAGCAGCTTATTTGAAGGGCAAGAGACCCAGTACTTC,CASSLFEGQETQYF
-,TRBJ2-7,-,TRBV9,TGCGCCAGCAGCGTAGCCCCTAAGTACGAGCAGTACTTC,CASSVAPKYEQYF
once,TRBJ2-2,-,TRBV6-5,TGCGCCAGCAGTCTCTCGGGTTTAGGGACCGGGGAGTTGTTTTTT,CASSLSGLGTGELFF
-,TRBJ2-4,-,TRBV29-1,TGCAGCGTTGAGTTGAAGGGGCGTTCCAAAAACATTCAGTACTTC,CSVELKGRSKNIQYF
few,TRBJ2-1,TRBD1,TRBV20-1,TGCAGTGCTAGAGATCAAGGGACAGGGAACAATGAGCAGTTCTTC,CSARDQGTGNNEQFF
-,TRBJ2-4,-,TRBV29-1,TGCAGCGTTGTTCCGCAGGGCGGATTAGCCAAAAACATTCAGTACTTC,CSVVPQGGLAKNIQYF
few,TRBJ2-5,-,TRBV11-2,TGTGCCAGCGGGGGGGCCGGTGAGACCCAGTACTTC,CASGGAGETQYF
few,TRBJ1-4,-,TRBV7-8,TGTGCCAGCAGCTTAAACCCAGCTGGGAATGAAAAACTGTTTTTT,CASSLNPAGNEKLFF
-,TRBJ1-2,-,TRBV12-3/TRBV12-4,TGTGCCAGCAGTTTCTGGGCGGAAAATGGCTACACCTTC,CASSFWAENGYTF
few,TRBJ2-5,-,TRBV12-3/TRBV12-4,TGTGCCAGCAGTTTGGCCAGGACCGGGGGCCAAGAGACCCAGTACTTC,CASSLARTGGQETQYF
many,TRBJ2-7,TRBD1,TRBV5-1,TGCGCCAGCAGCTTGGAGGGGGCAGGTTCGGGGTTTAACGAGCAGTACTTC,CASSLEGAGSGFNEQYF
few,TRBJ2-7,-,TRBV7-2,TGTGCCAGCAGCGCTACAAGGGCCGGCTACGAGCAGTACTTC,CASSATRAGYEQYF
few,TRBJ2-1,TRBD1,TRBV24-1,TGTGCCACCAGGGGACAGGGGGCCTACAATGAGCAGTTCTTC,CATRGQGAYNEQFF
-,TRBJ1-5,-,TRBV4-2,TGTGCCAGCAGCCAAGGTACAGGGCAGCCCCAGCATTTT,CASSQGTGQPQHF
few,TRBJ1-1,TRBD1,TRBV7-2,TGTGCCAGCAGCTGGGGACAGGCGCGGCCTGTTGGTACCGAAGCTTTCTTT,CASSWGQARPVGTEAFF
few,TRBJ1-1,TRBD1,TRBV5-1,TGCGCCAGCAGCTGGGACAGGGATGGTGAAGCCTTCTTT,CASSWDRDGEAFF
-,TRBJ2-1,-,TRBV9,TGTGCCAGCAGTGACTATGATACGGGAGTAGAACCCTACAATGAGCAGTTCTTC,CASSDYDTGVEPYNEQFF
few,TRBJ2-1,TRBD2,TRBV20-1,TGCAGTGCTAGAGTTACTTCTAGCGGGCTCTACAATGAGCAGTTCTTC,CSARVTSSGLYNEQFF
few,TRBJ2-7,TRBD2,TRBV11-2,TGTGCCAGCAGCTTACTAGCGGGAGTAGTCGGGTCCTACGAGCAGTACTTC,CASSLLAGVVGSYEQYF
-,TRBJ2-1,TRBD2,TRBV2,TGTGCCAGCACCCCGGGACTAGCGGGGGAATACAATGAGCAGTTCTTC,CASTPGLAGEYNEQFF
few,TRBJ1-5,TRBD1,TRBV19,TGTGCCAGCGACAGGGGGCGAGGGCAGCCCCAGCATTTT,CASDRGRGQPQHF
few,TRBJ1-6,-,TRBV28,TGTGCCAGCAGTTCCCCGTCGACTAGCCCCAAGACACCCCTCCACTTT,CASSSPSTSPKTPLHF
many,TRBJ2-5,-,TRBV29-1,TGCAGCGCTGGGGGTGCCGAGACCCAGTACTTC,CSAGGAETQYF
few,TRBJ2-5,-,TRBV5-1,TGCGCCAGCAGTTTGGAGATCAGCAAAGAGACCCAGTACTTC,CASSLEISKETQYF
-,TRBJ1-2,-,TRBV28,TGTGCCAGCGGCGGCGGGGGTTACGGCTACACCTTC,CASGGGGYGYTF
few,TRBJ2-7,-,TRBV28,TGTGCCAGCACCTTCCTTCTAGGCCCCTACGAGCAGTACTTC,CASTFLLGPYEQYF
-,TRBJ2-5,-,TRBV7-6,TGTGCCAGCAGCTTAGTAGCTAGTTTTGAGACCCAGTACTTC,CASSLVASFETQYF
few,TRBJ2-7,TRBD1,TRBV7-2,TGTGCCAGCAGCTGGTCCGGGACAGACCTCTACGAGCAGTACTTC,CASSWSGTDLYEQYF
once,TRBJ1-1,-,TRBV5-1,TGCGCCAGCAGCTTGGAAGGGGGTTCGGGCACTGAAGCTTTCTTT,CASSLEGGSGTEAFF
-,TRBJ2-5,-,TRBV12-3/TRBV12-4,TGTGCCAGCAGTTTTGGTCTCGACAGGCACTTC,CASSFGLDRHF